This T cell receptor (beta chain) is from a study of cytomegalovirus exposure and HLA in healthy donors. This clone was counted a single time. Its antigen is unknown. Primers for the PCR totalled 60 Vbeta and 13 Jbeta. Data came from immunoSEQ multiplex PCR; TCRdb stores just in-frame clones and leaves some out. This table has roughly 130,000 clones, roughly four fifths appearing once. Study conclusions and caveats: Reportedly, HLA-A and HLA-B alleles of most subjects were accurately predicted from TCR beta.

Looked up from germline, CDR1 is SGHRS and CDR2 is YFSETQ. This CDR3 region has 13 residues. Trimming cost V 4 bases and J 4 bases, with 8 bases left between them. The sequence was obtained from a male donor in good health and CMV-seropositive. Material for sequencing was PBMCs. The chain has TRBV5-1 and TRBJ2-2; D is possibly TRBD2 (6 bases). The CDR3 here is CASSPGGTGELFF. In DNA form, the CDR3 reads TGCGCCAGCAGCCCCGGGGGCACCGGGGAGCTGTTTTTT.